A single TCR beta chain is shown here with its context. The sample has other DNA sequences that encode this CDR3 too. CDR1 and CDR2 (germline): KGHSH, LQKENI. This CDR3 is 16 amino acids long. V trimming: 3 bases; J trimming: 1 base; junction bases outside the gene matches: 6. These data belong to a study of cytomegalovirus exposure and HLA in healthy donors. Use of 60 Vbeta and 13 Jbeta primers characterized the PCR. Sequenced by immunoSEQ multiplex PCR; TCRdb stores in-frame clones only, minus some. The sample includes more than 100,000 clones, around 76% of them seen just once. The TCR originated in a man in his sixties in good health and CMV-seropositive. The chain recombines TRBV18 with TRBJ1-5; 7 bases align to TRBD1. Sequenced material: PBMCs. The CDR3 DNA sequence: TGTGCCAGCTCACCGGGGGCAGGGGGAAGCAATCAGCCCCAGCATTTT. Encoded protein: CASSPGAGGSNQPQHF.